This is a list of T cell receptor beta chains from one sample in a study of control samples from healthy donors and cancer patients. The assay was immunoSEQ multiplex PCR, and TCRdb's table has in-frame clones only and misses some. The data show about 170,000 clones, 90% to 95% seen once. The sample taken for sequencing was blood. These receptors came from a woman aged 25 to 39 in good health. Each CDR3 is given with its conserved first and last residue. D genes are given only for firm matches. Not all rows give a size; the values are once, few, many and, for expanded clones, a class.

j_call d_call clone_size v_call cdr3_aa cdr3_nt
TRBJ2-1 . . TRBV11-3 CASSNLGGHNEQFF TGTGCCAGCAGCAACCTTGGAGGGCACAATGAGCAGTTCTTC
TRBJ1-1 . . TRBV21-1 CASSNGRGGDTEAFF TGTGCCAGCAGCAATGGTAGGGGAGGGGACACTGAAGCTTTCTTT
TRBJ2-3 TRBD2 . TRBV6-4 CASSDGGGATDTQYF TGTGCCAGCAGTGACGGCGGGGGGGCGACAGATACGCAGTATTTT
TRBJ2-3 . . TRBV19 CASRDTTDTQYF TGTGCCAGTCGGGACACCACAGATACGCAGTATTTT
TRBJ1-5 . . TRBV6-1 CASSEGGGNQPQHF TGTGCCAGCAGTGAGGGGGGGGGCAATCAGCCCCAGCATTTT
TRBJ1-2 . . TRBV5-1 CASSYRDNYGYTF TGCGCCAGCAGCTACCGGGACAACTATGGCTACACCTTC
TRBJ2-1 TRBD2 few TRBV28 CASSFSGVAYNEQFF TGTGCCAGCAGTTTTAGCGGGGTAGCCTACAATGAGCAGTTCTTC
TRBJ2-5 . . TRBV6-7 CASSYSGGETQYF TGTGCCAGCAGTTACTCAGGGGGGGAGACCCAGTACTTC
TRBJ1-5 . . TRBV30 CAWSRGFGGGNQPQHF TGTGCCTGGAGTCGGGGGTTCGGGGGAGGCAATCAGCCCCAGCATTTT
TRBJ1-2 . . TRBV27 CASSYRWGGEGYGYTF TGTGCCAGCAGTTACAGATGGGGGGGCGAAGGGTATGGCTACACCTTC
TRBJ2-1 . . TRBV19 CASGHRDEQFF TGTGCCAGTGGCCACAGGGATGAGCAGTTCTTC
TRBJ1-3 . . TRBV7-3 CASSLTGGSGNTIYF TGTGCCAGCAGCTTAACAGGGGGCTCTGGAAACACCATATATTTT
TRBJ2-2 . . TRBV19 CASSISVGGAGELFF TGTGCCAGTAGTATATCTGTCGGCGGGGCCGGGGAGCTGTTTTTT
TRBJ2-7 TRBD2 . TRBV7-9 CASSLAASGNYEQYF TGTGCCAGCAGCTTAGCGGCTAGCGGGAACTACGAGCAGTACTTC
TRBJ1-1 . once TRBV16 CASSQGRVPFF TGTGCCAGCAGCCAAGGCAGGGTCCCTTTCTTT
TRBJ2-7 . . TRBV11-2 CASSLARVSYEQYF TGTGCCAGCAGCTTAGCTCGGGTCTCCTACGAGCAGTACTTC
TRBJ2-3 . . TRBV5-1 CASSSGTFTDTQYF TGCGCCAGCAGCTCCGGGACTTTCACAGATACGCAGTATTTT